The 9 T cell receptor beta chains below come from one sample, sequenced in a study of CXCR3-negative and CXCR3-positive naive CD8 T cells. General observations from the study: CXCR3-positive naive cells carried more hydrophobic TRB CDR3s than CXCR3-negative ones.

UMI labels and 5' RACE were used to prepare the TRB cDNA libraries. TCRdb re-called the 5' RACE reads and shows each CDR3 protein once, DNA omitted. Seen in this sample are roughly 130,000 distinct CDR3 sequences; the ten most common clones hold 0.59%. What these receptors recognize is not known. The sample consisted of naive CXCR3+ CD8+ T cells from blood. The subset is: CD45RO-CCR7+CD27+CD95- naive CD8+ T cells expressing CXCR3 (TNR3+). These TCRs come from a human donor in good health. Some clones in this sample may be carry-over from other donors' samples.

CDR3 loop: CASSLGQAQSEQYF. The rearrangement links TRBV5-5 to TRBJ2-7; without DNA, the TCRdb call of TRBD1 cannot be checked. This CDR3 has 14 amino acids. Germline V lookup: CDR1 SGHKS, CDR2 YYEKEE (reference sequence).

This chain's CDR3 is CANSLASEDYEQYF. The chain has TRBV5-1 and TRBJ2-7. Germline V gene lookup returns CDR1 SGHRS and CDR2 YFSETQ. This CDR3 comprises 14 residues.

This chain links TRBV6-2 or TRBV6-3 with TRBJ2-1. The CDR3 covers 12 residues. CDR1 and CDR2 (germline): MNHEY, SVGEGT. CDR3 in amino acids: CASSSYRDEQFF.

CDR3 sequence reads: CSANREDGELFF. This sequence joins TRBV29-1 and TRBJ2-2; TCRdb returns TRBD1, unconfirmable since there is no DNA. This CDR3 is built from 12 residues. Germline values: CDR1 SQVTM, CDR2 ANQGSEA.

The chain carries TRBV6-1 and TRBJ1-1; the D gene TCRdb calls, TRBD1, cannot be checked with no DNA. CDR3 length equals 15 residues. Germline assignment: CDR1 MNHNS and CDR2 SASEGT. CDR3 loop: CASSEQGDGGTEAFF.

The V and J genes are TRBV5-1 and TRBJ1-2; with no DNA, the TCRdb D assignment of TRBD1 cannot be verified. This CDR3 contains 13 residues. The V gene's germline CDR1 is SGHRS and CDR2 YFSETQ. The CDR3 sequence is CASSFAGGDGYTF.

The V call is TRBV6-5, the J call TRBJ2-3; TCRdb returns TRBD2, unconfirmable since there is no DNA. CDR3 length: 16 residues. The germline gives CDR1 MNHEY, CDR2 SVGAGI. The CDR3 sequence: CASSYRSGGVADTQYF.

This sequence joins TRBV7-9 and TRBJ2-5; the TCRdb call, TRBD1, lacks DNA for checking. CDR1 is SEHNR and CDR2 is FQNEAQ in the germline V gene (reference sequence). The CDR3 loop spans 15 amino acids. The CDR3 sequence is CASSYPSPGPETQYF.

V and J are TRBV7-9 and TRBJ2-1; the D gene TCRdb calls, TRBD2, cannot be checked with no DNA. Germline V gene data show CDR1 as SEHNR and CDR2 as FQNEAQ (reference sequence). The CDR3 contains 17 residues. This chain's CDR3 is CGSSSLLAGGPHNEQFF.